These 21 T cell receptor beta chains came from one sample sequenced in a study of tumor-infiltrating lymphocytes in primary liver carcinoma. Reverse transcription of about 500 ng total RNA with a constant-region primer produced TCR beta cDNA. Researchers made the TCR beta libraries by running three nested multiplex PCR rounds with slightly modified ARM-PCR. TRBV1-TRBV30 forward primers and a C-beta reverse primer were used in the first two PCR rounds, which each ran for about 9 cycles. TCRdb processed the multiplex PCR reads anew with MiXCR; each CDR3 protein has one entry. In the table there are over 100,000 distinct CDR3 sequences, around two thirds of which are singletons. Bulk tissue was left unsorted, and RNA and DNA were co-extracted from around 18-30 mg of it. Sequenced sample: tumor-adjacent normal liver tissue. The receptors stem from a woman aged 60-70 years with primary liver carcinoma and hepatitis B virus infection.

As for this clonotype: At one end, the junction sequence differs from germline, possibly due to a read error. The chain combines TRBV12-3 or TRBV12-4 with TRBJ2-1; tentatively, D is TRBD1 (6 bases). The CDR3 is made up of 15 amino acids. CDR3 sequence reads: CVSSIRGGRYNEQFF. Here the CDR3 DNA reads TGTGTCAGCAGTATCAGAGGGGGTCGGTACAATGAGCAGTTCTTC.

The rearrangement joins TRBV5-1 to TRBJ2-5; possibly TRBD2 for D (5 bases). Trimming left V 4 bases short and J 0 bases short, with 16 bases between. Per the germline V gene, CDR1 is SGHRS and CDR2 is YFSETQ. CDR3 size: 16 residues. CDR3 residues: CASSLGIQYDQETQYF. CDR3 in DNA: TGCGCCAGCAGCCTCGGGATCCAGTATGACCAAGAGACCCAGTACTTC.

The gene calls are TRBV29-1 and TRBJ2-4; D is undetermined. CDR3 length equals 14 residues. CDR1 and CDR2 from the germline V gene are SQVTM and ANQGSEA. Deletions cut 6 bases from V and 15 bases from J, with 27 bases between. The CDR3 region is CSVASSLWENIWYF. The CDR3 DNA reads as TGCAGCGTAGCGAGCTCCCTCTGGGAAAACATTTGGTACTTC.

The chain couples TRBV11-2 to TRBJ2-6; D call uncertain. The V gene lost 5 bases and the J gene lost 4 bases, with 18 bases spanning the gap. CDR3 size: 17 residues. The germline V gene has CDR1 SGHAT and CDR2 FQNNGV. The CDR3 protein is CASSPRCGPSGANVLTF. The CDR3 DNA is TGTGCCAGCAGCCCCAGGTGTGGACCCTCAGGGGCCAACGTCCTGACTTTC.

This clonotype was found once. The junction departs from germline at one end; a sequencing error may be responsible. The chain's CDR3 is CASSYSTSGRREIQYF. CDR3 DNA sequence: TGTGCCAGCAGTTACTCGACTAGTGGGAGACGAGAGATCCAGTACTTC. J is TRBJ2-5 and V is TRBV6-5; weak D call: TRBD2 (6 bases). The CDR3 sequence is 16 residues long. Germline V lookup: CDR1 MNHEY, CDR2 SVGAGI.

In this sample, this clonotype turned up many times. This chain joins TRBV5-1 and TRBJ2-2; TRBD1 matches 9 bases. The V segment lost 4 bases and the J segment 7 bases; nucleotides outside the gene matches: 8. Germline V lookup: CDR1 SGHRS, CDR2 YFSETQ. CDR3 length: 15 residues. The CDR3, as DNA: TGCGCCAGCAGCGTCACAGGGGGCGCGGGCGGGGAGCTGTTTTTT. As protein: CASSVTGGAGGELFF.

The table lists this clonotype with a few counts. The gene calls are TRBV18 and TRBJ2-1; 7 positions match TRBD1. This CDR3 has 13 residues. Germline lookup yields CDR1 KGHSH and CDR2 LQKENI. V lost 4 bases and J lost 6; bases outside the gene matches: 3. The CDR3 region has the DNA TGTGCCAGCTCACTTGGACAGGCCAATGAGCAGTTCTTC. This sequence encodes CASSLGQANEQFF.

A note on this clonotype: One end of the junction does not line up with germline, which may come from a read error. The CDR3 loop reads CASNEMGQGPLEQYF. The CDR3 DNA reads as TGTGCCAGCAATGAAATGGGACAGGGTCCTCTCGAGCAGTACTTC. The chain joins TRBV2 to TRBJ2-7, with TRBD1 identical over 9 bases. The CDR3 extends over 15 amino acids. Germline values: CDR1 SNHLY, CDR2 FYNNEI.

As to this clonotype: Mismatch with germline at one junction end may stem from a read error. This rearrangement joins TRBV29-1 to TRBJ2-2; 7 nucleotides line up with TRBD2. This CDR3 comprises 14 residues. Germline CDR1 reads SQVTM; CDR2 reads ANQGSEA. The CDR3 DNA sequence: TGCAGCGTTGCCGGGGGGAGAAAGGCCGGGGAGCTGTTCTTT. Translation: CSVAGGRKAGELFF.

In regard to this clonotype: Germline is not matched at one junction end, which may reflect a read error. This chain connects TRBV29-1 to TRBJ1-4; tentative D call: TRBD1 (6 bases). This CDR3 region has 17 residues. Germline V lookup: CDR1 SQVTM, CDR2 ANQGSEA. The CDR3 bases are TGCAGCGTTGAAGTTGCTGGGGGCAGGGAAGGAGATGAAAAACTGGTTTTT. Amino acids: CSVEVAGGREGDEKLVF.

This clonotype was detected only once. The germline gene is not matched at one end of the junction; a read error may be the cause. The chain carries TRBV28 and TRBJ2-3; TRBD2 aligns across 11 bases. The CDR3 runs 15 residues. The V gene's germline CDR1 is MDHEN and CDR2 SYDVKM. The CDR3 DNA is TGTCCCAGCAGTCGTAGCGGGGGGGGCACAGATACGCAGTATTTT. This gives the protein CPSSRSGGGTDTQYF.

Regarding this clonotype: At one end, the junction sequence differs from germline, possibly due to a read error. The rearrangement links TRBV28 to TRBJ2-7; 7 bases match TRBD2. This CDR3 region has 13 residues. The V gene's germline CDR1 is MDHEN and CDR2 SYDVKM. CDR3 sequence reads: CTSSLVQAGPPHF. The CDR3 nucleotides read TGTACCAGCAGTTTGGTTCAAGCGGGACCCCCGCACTTC.

This chain joins TRBV12-3 or TRBV12-4 and TRBJ1-2; 7 bases align to TRBD1. Trimming took 5 bases from V and 14 from J; bases not matched to a gene: 8. CDR3 size: 11 residues. The DNA of the CDR3 is TGTGCCAGCAGTAGGACAGGCCTATGGACCTTC. Protein sequence: CASSRTGLWTF.

Remarks on this clonotype: A junction boundary mismatches the germline segment, possibly from a read error. The chain employs TRBV29-1 and TRBJ2-3, with D perhaps TRBD2 (6 bases). The CDR3 is 12 residues long. In germline, CDR1 is SQVTM, CDR2 ANQGSEA. The CDR3 DNA reads as TGCAATGTTGGCGGGACGGCAGATAGGCAGTATTTT. It is translated as CNVGGTADRQYF.

This clonotype showed up many times. The chain couples TRBV28 to TRBJ1-2; D is uncertain. Germline loops: CDR1 MDHEN, CDR2 SYDVKM. V shed 2 bases and J shed 1 base, with 8 bases lying between them. This CDR3 comprises 14 residues. The CDR3 here is CASSLAQLNYGYTF. In nucleotides, the CDR3 is TGTGCCAGCAGTTTAGCACAGCTTAACTATGGCTACACCTTC.

Many counts were recorded for this clonotype. The rearrangement uses TRBV5-1 and TRBJ2-7; D unclear. The CDR3 runs to 14 residues. Germline V gives CDR1 SGHRS, CDR2 YFSETQ. V was pared by 5 bases and J by 1 base, with 13 bases between. CDR3 bases: TGCGCCAGCAGAGACCCTTCTCGGTCCTACGAGCAGTACTTC. This codes for CASRDPSRSYEQYF.

About this clonotype itself: A much larger clone lies one base from this, so it may be a read error. The chain uses TRBV6-5 and TRBJ2-2, with D possibly TRBD2 on 6 matching bases. Looked up from germline, CDR1 is MNHEY and CDR2 is SVGAGI. The CDR3 length is 11 residues. The CDR3 loop is CASTLGGEPFF. In nucleotides, the CDR3 is TGTGCCAGCACTCTCGGCGGGGAGCCGTTTTTT.

Notes on this clonotype: A junction end diverges from the germline sequence, so it may reflect a read error. The chain combines TRBV29-1 with TRBJ1-2; D possibly corresponds to TRBD1 (6 bases). The germline V gene has CDR1 SQVTM and CDR2 ANQGSEA. This CDR3 contains 12 residues. DNA of the CDR3: TGCAGCGTCGGGGCGGGGGGCTATGACTACACCTTT. Its translation: CSVGAGGYDYTF.

This clonotype appeared once. The chain has TRBV11-3 and TRBJ2-1; the D call may be TRBD1 or TRBD2 (5 bases each). V shed 10 bases and J shed 1 base, with 14 bases lying between them. CDR1 and CDR2 (germline): SGHNT, YENEEA. CDR3 length: 14 residues. CDR3 loop: CANCPGRSYNEQFF. The CDR3 nucleotides read TGTGCCAACTGCCCAGGGAGATCCTACAATGAGCAGTTCTTC.

Regarding this clonotype: The CDR3 end shows no conserved phenylalanine or tryptophan, and so a read error is likely. The chain is built from TRBV6-6 and TRBJ1-1; tentative D call: TRBD1 (5 bases). The germline V gene encodes CDR1 MNHNY and CDR2 SVGAGI (reference sequence). The CDR3 loop spans 12 amino acids. Trimming took 8 bases from V and 4 from J, leaving 11 bases between them. The CDR3 here is CASSRGGTEAFI. The CDR3 DNA reads TGTGCCAGCTCGCGGGGGGGCACTGAAGCTTTCATT.

V gene TRBV29-1 combines with J gene TRBJ2-1; D is perhaps TRBD2 (5 bases). The germline gives CDR1 SQVTM, CDR2 ANQGSEA. The CDR3 is 12 amino acids. V was trimmed by 7 bases and J by 5 bases, leaving 12 bases between them. CDR3 region: CSGLAGDNEQFF. The CDR3 nucleotides are TGCAGCGGCCTAGCTGGGGACAATGAGCAGTTCTTC.